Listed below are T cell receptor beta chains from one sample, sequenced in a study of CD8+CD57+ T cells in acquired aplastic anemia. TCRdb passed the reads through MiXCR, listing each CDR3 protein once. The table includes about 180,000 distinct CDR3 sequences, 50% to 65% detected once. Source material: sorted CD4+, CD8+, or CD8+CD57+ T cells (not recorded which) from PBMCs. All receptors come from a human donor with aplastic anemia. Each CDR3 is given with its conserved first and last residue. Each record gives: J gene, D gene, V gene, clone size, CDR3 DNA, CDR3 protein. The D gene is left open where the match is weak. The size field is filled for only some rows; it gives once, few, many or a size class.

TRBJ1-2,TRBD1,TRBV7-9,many,TGTGCCAGCAGCTCAACAGACAGGGCTAACTATGGCTACACCTTC,CASSSTDRANYGYTF
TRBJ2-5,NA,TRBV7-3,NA,TGTGCCAGCGGGGAGGTACAAGAGACCCAGTACTTC,CASGEVQETQYF
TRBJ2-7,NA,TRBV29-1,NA,TGCAGCGTCAAAGGACACTCGTCTTCCTACGAGCAGTACTTC,CSVKGHSSSYEQYF
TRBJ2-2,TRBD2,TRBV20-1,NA,TGCAGTGCTAGAGAGACCAGGACTAGCGGGATTGTCGGGGAGCTGTTTTTT,CSARETRTSGIVGELFF
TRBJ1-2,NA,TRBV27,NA,TGTGCCAGCAGTTCCTACAGGGTCCGACCCTATGGCTACACCTTC,CASSSYRVRPYGYTF
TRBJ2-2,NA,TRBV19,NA,TGTGCCAGTACCATCAGGGACACCGGGGAGCTGTTTTTT,CASTIRDTGELFF
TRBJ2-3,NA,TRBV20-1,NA,TGCAGTGCCCCCCTGGGCCTAGCTAGCACAGATACGCAGTATTTT,CSAPLGLASTDTQYF
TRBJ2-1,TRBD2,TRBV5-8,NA,TGTGCCAGCAGCCTTCGGGCGGGAGGTTTTGTATGGCAGTTCTTC,CASSLRAGGFVWQFF
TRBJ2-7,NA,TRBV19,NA,TGTGCCAGTAGTATTGGAGGGACAGACTCCTACGAGCAGTACTTC,CASSIGGTDSYEQYF
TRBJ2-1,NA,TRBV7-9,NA,TGTGCCAGCAGCTTTCGGCCCGGCGGTGAGCAGTTCTTC,CASSFRPGGEQFF
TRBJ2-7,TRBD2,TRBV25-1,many,TGTGCCAGCAGTGAATCTCTAGCGGGGGGGCCGCCGTCCGAGCAGTACTTC,CASSESLAGGPPSEQYF
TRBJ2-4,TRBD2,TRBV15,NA,TGTGCCACCAGCGATCTAGCGGGCCTCCTAAACATTCAGTACTTC,CATSDLAGLLNIQYF
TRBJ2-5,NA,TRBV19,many,TGTGCCAGTAGTATTGGGGAGATAAAGACCCAGTACTTC,CASSIGEIKTQYF
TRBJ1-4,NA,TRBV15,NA,TGTGCCACCAGCAGAGGAGGGGGGGCCGGGGGACGAAATGAAAAACTGTTTTTT,CATSRGGGAGGRNEKLFF
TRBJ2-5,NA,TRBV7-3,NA,TGTGCCAGCAGCGGAGGCCCGGACGAGACCCAGTACTTC,CASSGGPDETQYF
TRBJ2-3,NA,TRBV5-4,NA,TGTGCCAGCAGCAGGGGGGGAGAATACAATGAGCAGTATTTT,CASSRGGEYNEQYF
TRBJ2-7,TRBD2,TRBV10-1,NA,TGCGCCAGCAGTACGACTAGACTAGCCTCCCACGAGCAGTACTTC,CASSTTRLASHEQYF
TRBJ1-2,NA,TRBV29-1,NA,TGCAGCGTTGAAATATGGCGAAACTATGGCTACACCTTC,CSVEIWRNYGYTF
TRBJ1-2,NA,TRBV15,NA,TGTGCCACCAGCAGAGATACGGGGGCGCGAGGCTACACCTTC,CATSRDTGARGYTF
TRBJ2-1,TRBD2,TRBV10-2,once,TGCGCCAGCAGTGCCCCGGGACTAGCGGGAGTTGGGGATTACAATGAGCAGTTCTTC,CASSAPGLAGVGDYNEQFF
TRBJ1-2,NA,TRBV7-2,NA,TGTGCCAGCAGCTCTGAGACAGAACCTAGGGGCGGCTACACCTTC,CASSSETEPRGGYTF
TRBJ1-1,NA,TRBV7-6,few,TGTGCCAGCAGCTTAAGCGGTGGCGGAGTGAACACTGAAGCTTTCTTT,CASSLSGGGVNTEAFF
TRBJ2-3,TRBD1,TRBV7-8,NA,TGTGCCAGCAGCTTGGGGACAGGGGCCACAGATACGCAGTATTTT,CASSLGTGATDTQYF
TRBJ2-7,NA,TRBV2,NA,TGTGCCAGCAGCTTGGCCGGGACTCAACCCGAGCAGTACTTC,CASSLAGTQPEQYF
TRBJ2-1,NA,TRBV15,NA,TGTGCCACCAGCTTGGACAGGGAGGGAATTAGGGAGCGGTTCTTC,CATSLDREGIRERFF
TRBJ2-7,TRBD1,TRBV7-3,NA,TGTGCCAGCAGCTTAGGGACCGGGACAGAGATTCGCGAGCAGTACTTC,CASSLGTGTEIREQYF
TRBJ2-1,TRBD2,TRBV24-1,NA,TGTGCCACCAGTGATACCCCGGGACTAGCGGGCAATGAGCAGTTCTTC,CATSDTPGLAGNEQFF
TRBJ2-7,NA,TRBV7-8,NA,TGTGCCAGCAGCTTAACTGGGTTCGGCGAGCAGTACTTC,CASSLTGFGEQYF
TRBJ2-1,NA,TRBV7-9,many,TGTGCCAGCAGCTTAGTCCCTTTATACTACAATGAGCAGTTCTTC,CASSLVPLYYNEQFF
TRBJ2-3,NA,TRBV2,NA,TGTGCCAGCGGGGTAAGCGTAGGAGCAGATACGCAGTATTTT,CASGVSVGADTQYF
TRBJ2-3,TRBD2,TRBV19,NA,TGTGCCAGTAGTGAGAGCGGGAGTTACGATACGCAGTATTTT,CASSESGSYDTQYF
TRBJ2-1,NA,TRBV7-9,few,TGTGCCAGCAGTCCGACCGGGACAACTCCTTACAATGAGCAGTTCTTC,CASSPTGTTPYNEQFF
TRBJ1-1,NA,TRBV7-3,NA,TGTGCCAGCAGCTTAACGCCGGCAGGGAACACTGAAGCTTTCTTT,CASSLTPAGNTEAFF
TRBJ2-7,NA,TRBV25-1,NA,TGTGCCAGCAGTGAATATAGGGTTGGGTCGAACTACGAGCAGTACTTC,CASSEYRVGSNYEQYF
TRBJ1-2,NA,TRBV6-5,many,TGTGCCAGCAGTGGACTGGAATATGGCTACACCTTC,CASSGLEYGYTF
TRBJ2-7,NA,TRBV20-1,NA,TGCAGTGCTAGAGATGGTGCATCTCTCTCCTACGAGCAGTACTTC,CSARDGASLSYEQYF
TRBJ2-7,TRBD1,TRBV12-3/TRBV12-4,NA,TGTGCCAGCAGTCCCGCAGGGGGCCTCTCCTACGAGCAGTACTTC,CASSPAGGLSYEQYF
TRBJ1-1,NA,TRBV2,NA,TGTGCCAGCAACACAGACATGAACACTGAAGCTTTCTTT,CASNTDMNTEAFF
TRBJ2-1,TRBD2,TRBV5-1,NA,TGCGCCAGCAGCTATGCGGGGGAGGGCTACAATGAGCAGTTCTTC,CASSYAGEGYNEQFF
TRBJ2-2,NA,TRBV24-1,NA,TGTGCCACCAGTGATTCGAGCGAGGGGTGGGAGCTGTTTTTT,CATSDSSEGWELFF
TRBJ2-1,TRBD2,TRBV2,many,TGTGCCAGCAGTGAAGCGGCTAGCGGGGGTGATGAGCAGTTCTTC,CASSEAASGGDEQFF
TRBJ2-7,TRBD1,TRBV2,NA,TGTGCCACCTCCCCCGGGACAGGGGATTTGGAGCGGTACTTC,CATSPGTGDLERYF
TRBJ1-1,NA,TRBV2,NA,TGTGCCAGCATTCGGCTGAACACTGAAGCTTTCTTT,CASIRLNTEAFF
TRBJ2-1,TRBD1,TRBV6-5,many,TGTGCCAGCAGTTTTGACAGGGGGAATGAGCAGTTCTTC,CASSFDRGNEQFF
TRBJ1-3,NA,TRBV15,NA,TGTGCCACCGGCACCGGCACAGGCCTCTCTGGAAACACCATATATTTT,CATGTGTGLSGNTIYF
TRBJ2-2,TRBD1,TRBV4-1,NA,TGCGCCACCCTCCCGAGCCAGGGGGCAGGAGGGGAGCTGTTTTTT,CATLPSQGAGGELFF
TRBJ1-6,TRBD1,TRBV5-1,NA,TGCGCCAGCAGCTCGTCGGCAGGGGGCGCGTTTAATTCACCCCTCCACTTT,CASSSSAGGAFNSPLHF
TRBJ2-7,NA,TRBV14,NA,TGTGCCAGCAGCCAAGGACGGTGGGACTACGAGCAGTACTTC,CASSQGRWDYEQYF
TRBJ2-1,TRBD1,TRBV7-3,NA,TGTGCCAGCAGTCATGACAGGGGAACCTACAATGAGCAGTTCTTC,CASSHDRGTYNEQFF
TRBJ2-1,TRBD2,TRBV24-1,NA,TGTGCCACCCGTGGGACTAGCGGGAGTAATGAGCAGTTCTTC,CATRGTSGSNEQFF
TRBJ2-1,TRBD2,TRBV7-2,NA,TGTGCCAGCACCTATCTTGTGGCTAGCGGGAGGGATGAGCAGTTCTTC,CASTYLVASGRDEQFF
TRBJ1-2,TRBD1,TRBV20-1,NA,TGCAGTGCTAGACCCTGGGACAGGGGTAATGACTATGGCTACACCTTC,CSARPWDRGNDYGYTF
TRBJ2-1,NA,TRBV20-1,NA,TGCAGTGCTAGAATGGGTGAGCAGTTCTTC,CSARMGEQFF
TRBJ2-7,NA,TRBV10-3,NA,TGTGCCATCAGTGAGTCGCAAACCTACGAGCAGTACTTC,CAISESQTYEQYF
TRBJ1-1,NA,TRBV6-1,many,TGTGCCAGCAGTTACAACAGGGAAATGAACACTGAAGCTTTCTTT,CASSYNREMNTEAFF
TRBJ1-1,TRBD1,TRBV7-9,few,TGTGCCAGCATGCTTCCGGGACAGGGAAGTTGGACTGAAGCTTTCTTT,CASMLPGQGSWTEAFF
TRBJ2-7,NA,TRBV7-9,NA,TGTGCCAGCAGCCGCCGGGACACTATTAACTACGAGCAGTACTTC,CASSRRDTINYEQYF
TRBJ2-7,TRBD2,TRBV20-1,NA,TGCAGTGCCGACGGCGGGAGTGTCCCCTACGAGCAGTACTTC,CSADGGSVPYEQYF
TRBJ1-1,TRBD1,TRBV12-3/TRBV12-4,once,TGTGCCAGCACCACCTCAGGGGGTGGCGGCACTGAAGCTTTCTTT,CASTTSGGGGTEAFF